Below, 31 T cell receptor beta chains from the same sample are listed, as sequenced in a study of blood T cell repertoires in COVID-19. TCRdb's table, derived via immunoSEQ multiplex PCR, lists solely in-frame clones and lacks some. This sample has 14,000 or so clones, with roughly 80% found just once. The sequencing sample was made of peripheral blood. The receptors were gathered from a human donor in a cohort sampled during active COVID-19.

This chain joins TRBV7-2 and TRBJ2-4, with 11 bases lining up with TRBD2. This CDR3 has 17 residues. Germline loops: CDR1 SGHTA, CDR2 FQGNSA. J gave up 0 bases and V 5 bases, and 6 bases lay outside the gene matches. The CDR3 nucleotides are TGTGCCAGCAGCCCTAGCGGGGGGAGACTAGCCAAAAACATTCAGTACTTC. It yields the protein CASSPSGGRLAKNIQYF.

This sequence joins TRBV5-4 and TRBJ2-5; D ambiguous. The CDR3 runs to 13 residues. The germline V gene has CDR1 SGHNT and CDR2 YYREEE (reference sequence). Trimming cost V 1 base and J 3 bases, with 7 bases left between them. The CDR3 DNA sequence: TGTGCCAGCAGCTTGCTCCTAGAAGAGACCCAGTACTTC. Residues: CASSLLLEETQYF.

The rearrangement joins TRBV30 to TRBJ1-1; no firm D call. V was trimmed by 2 bases and J by 1 base, leaving 11 bases between them. The germline CDR1 and CDR2 sequences are GTSNPN and SVGIG (reference sequence). The CDR3 is 14 residues long. The DNA for the CDR3 is TGTGCCTGGAGTCTTGGACTCGGGAACACTGAAGCTTTCTTT. Its protein product is CAWSLGLGNTEAFF.

The chain is built from TRBV19 and TRBJ1-2, with 8 bases aligning to TRBD1. Trimming at V came to 5 bases and at J to 8 bases, leaving 7 bases not matched to a gene. Germline V gives CDR1 LNHDA, CDR2 SQIVND (reference sequence). The CDR3 has 13 amino acids. The CDR3 nucleotides are TGTGCCAGTAGTCCACTTCAGGGGGCCGGCTACACCTTC. It translates to CASSPLQGAGYTF.

The CDR3 reads CASSVGSGRDAGELFF. For the CDR3, the DNA is TGTGCCAGCAGCGTAGGTAGCGGGAGAGATGCCGGGGAGCTGTTTTTT. The J gene is TRBJ2-2, the V gene TRBV9; 9 positions agree with TRBD2. CDR1 and CDR2 (germline): SGDLS, YYNGEE. CDR3 length equals 16 residues. The J segment lost 6 bases and the V segment lost 0 bases, leaving 6 bases of the junction unmatched.

A few counts support this clone. The chain combines TRBV27 with TRBJ2-1; 7 positions agree with TRBD2. The germline V gene has CDR1 MNHEY and CDR2 SMNVEV (reference sequence). V lost 4 bases, J lost 3 bases, and 9 bases stayed unmatched. This CDR3 has 16 amino acids. The CDR3 nucleotides read TGTGCCAGCAGTTCACGGAAGGTAGCGGGCTACAATGAGCAGTTCTTC. Its protein is CASSSRKVAGYNEQFF.

The J gene is TRBJ1-3, the V gene TRBV7-2, with 8 bases aligning to TRBD1. Germline trimming cut 6 bases from V and 8 bases from J; bases unmatched to any gene: 12. Germline values: CDR1 SGHTA, CDR2 FQGNSA. This CDR3 has 15 amino acids. The CDR3 DNA sequence: TGTGCCAGCAGGCGGACAGGGACTAATTCGGACACCATATATTTT. The encoded protein is CASRRTGTNSDTIYF.

This clone was picked up one time. The chain uses TRBV14 and TRBJ2-3, with 7 bases aligning to TRBD2. The J segment lost 4 bases and the V segment lost 4 bases, leaving 8 bases of the junction unmatched. The CDR3 is 15 amino acids. Germline CDR1 reads SGHDN; CDR2 reads FVKESK. The CDR3 loop is CASSLSLGGADTQYF. CDR3 sequence (DNA): TGTGCCAGCAGCCTTTCACTGGGAGGGGCAGATACGCAGTATTTT.

This clone was counted once. The chain employs TRBV18 and TRBJ2-3; TRBD2 matches 8 bases. This CDR3 contains 16 residues. Germline-derived CDR1 and CDR2 are KGHSH and LQKENI. Trimming cost V 0 bases and J 0 bases; bases outside gene matches: 2. This CDR3 reads CASSPPGLASTDTQYF. The CDR3, as DNA: TGTGCCAGCTCACCACCTGGACTAGCTAGCACAGATACGCAGTATTTT.

Here the CDR3 DNA reads TGCGCCAGCAGCCAGGAGGGGGGGCCCGGAACTTTCTTT. Translation gives CASSQEGGPGTFF. The rearrangement uses TRBV4-1 and TRBJ1-1; TRBD1 is a possible D gene (6 bases). The V gene lost 3 bases and the J gene lost 12 bases, with 17 bases spanning the gap. Germline-derived CDR1 and CDR2 are MGHRA and YSYEKL. The CDR3 contains 13 residues.

The rearrangement joins TRBV5-1 to TRBJ2-5; 10 bases align to TRBD1. The CDR3 is made up of 17 amino acids. The trim removed 4 bases at V and 1 base at J, leaving 10 bases unmatched. Germline V gene data show CDR1 as SGHRS and CDR2 as YFSETQ. CDR3 coding DNA: TGCGCCAGCAGCGGGGGACCGGGGACAGGGGCCCAAGAGACCCAGTACTTC. Translated: CASSGGPGTGAQETQYF.

The genes are TRBV6-2 or TRBV6-3 and TRBJ2-5, with TRBD2 matching 8 bases. V was pared by 5 bases and J by 2 bases, with 7 bases of the junction left unmatched. The CDR3 sequence is 15 residues long. Germline-derived CDR1 and CDR2 are MNHEY and SVGEGT. This CDR3 reads CASSQLSSGQETQYF. The CDR3 DNA is TGTGCCAGCAGTCAGCTGTCTAGCGGGCAAGAGACCCAGTACTTC.

The V and J genes are TRBV28 and TRBJ2-7; 9 positions match TRBD2. CDR3 length: 19 residues. Germline CDR1 reads MDHEN; CDR2 reads SYDVKM. Trimming took 2 bases from V and 3 from J; bases not matched to a gene: 17. The CDR3 spells CASSLTALGTSPKDYEQYF. CDR3 sequence (DNA): TGTGCCAGCAGTTTAACCGCTCTTGGGACTAGCCCTAAGGACTACGAGCAGTACTTC.

In its sample, this clone was seen a few times. This chain's CDR3 is CASSQEVQGYEQYF. The CDR3 DNA follows: TGCGCCAGCAGCCAAGAGGTACAGGGGTACGAGCAGTACTTC. This chain uses TRBV4-1 with TRBJ2-7; 7 nucleotides agree with TRBD1. CDR3 length: 14 amino acids. The junction had 3 bases not matched to a gene; V was cut back by 0 bases and J by 4 bases. Looked up from germline, CDR1 is MGHRA and CDR2 is YSYEKL.

The chain is built from TRBV5-1 and TRBJ2-1, with TRBD1 identical over 9 bases. The CDR3 sequence is 16 residues long. Trimming at V came to 3 bases and at J to 7 bases, leaving 11 bases not matched to a gene. Germline-derived CDR1 and CDR2 are SGHRS and YFSETQ. CDR3 loop: CASSSSGTGRYNEQFF. The CDR3 nucleotides are TGCGCCAGCAGCTCGTCCGGGACAGGGCGGTATAATGAGCAGTTCTTC.

This sequence joins TRBV6-6 and TRBJ2-5, with TRBD2 as a possible D gene (6 bases). The CDR3 has 14 residues. CDR1 and CDR2 from the germline V gene are MNHNY and SVGAGI (reference sequence). V lost 6 bases to trimming and J lost 4 bases, with 15 bases between them. The CDR3 spells CASSPGGGGETQYF. In DNA, the CDR3 is TGTGCCAGCAGCCCAGGTGGGGGAGGAGAGACCCAGTACTTC.

The genes are TRBV28 and TRBJ2-1; D remains ambiguous. CDR3 size: 15 residues. Trimming shortened V by 4 bases and J by 5 bases, and 15 bases separated the two germline ends. Germline-derived CDR1 and CDR2 are MDHEN and SYDVKM. The CDR3 region is CASSSPLVANNEQFF. CDR3 nucleotide sequence: TGTGCCAGCAGTTCCCCCCTAGTGGCGAACAATGAGCAGTTCTTC.

The V gene is TRBV2, the J gene TRBJ1-6, with 9 bases matching TRBD1. Looked up from germline, CDR1 is SNHLY and CDR2 is FYNNEI. The junction had 6 bases not matched to a gene; V was cut back by 9 bases and J by 6 bases. The CDR3 loop spans 14 amino acids. The CDR3 region has the DNA TGTGCCAGGGCAACGGGACAGGGTAATTCACCCCTCCACTTT. Its protein is CARATGQGNSPLHF.

The rearrangement uses TRBV10-3 and TRBJ1-2, with D tentatively TRBD1 (6 bases). CDR1 ENHRY and CDR2 SYGVKD come from the germline V gene. Trimming shortened V by 4 bases and J by 4 bases, and 13 bases separated the two germline ends. The CDR3 runs 14 residues. The CDR3 DNA is TGTGCCATCAGTGGGGGGGGGCAGAGCTATGGCTACACCTTC. Residues: CAISGGGQSYGYTF.

The chain recombines TRBV9 with TRBJ2-2; D is undetermined. Trimming left V 4 bases short and J 4 bases short, with 8 bases between. Germline CDR1 reads SGDLS; CDR2 reads YYNGEE. CDR3 length: 13 amino acids. CDR3 in DNA: TGTGCCAGCAGCCTCCAGTCCACCGGGGAGCTGTTTTTT. It specifies CASSLQSTGELFF.

The rearrangement joins TRBV28 to TRBJ1-6, with D tentatively TRBD1 (5 bases). There are 16 residues in the CDR3. Germline lookup yields CDR1 MDHEN and CDR2 SYDVKM. V was shortened by 8 bases and J by 6 bases, with 20 bases between the two germline ends. The DNA of the CDR3 is TGTGCCAGCTCCCGGGGCTCCCGGGGGGGTAATTCACCCCTCCACTTT. This codes for CASSRGSRGGNSPLHF.

This chain joins TRBV5-6 and TRBJ1-3; possible D gene TRBD1, 5 bases. Trimming took off 0 bases at V and 0 bases at J, with 13 bases between the two ends. The germline V gene has CDR1 SGHDT and CDR2 YYEEEE. This CDR3 spans 17 amino acids. The CDR3 here is CASSLAAIDSSGNTIYF. Written as DNA, the CDR3 is TGTGCCAGCAGCTTGGCCGCGATCGACAGCTCTGGAAACACCATATATTTT.

This clone appeared a few times. The gene calls are TRBV6-5 and TRBJ1-2; unclear D gene. The length of the CDR3 is 13 residues. V gave up 4 bases and J gave up 8 bases, with 14 bases separating them. In germline, CDR1 is MNHEY, CDR2 SVGAGI. Written as DNA, the CDR3 is TGTGCCAGCAGTTCTAGGACTAGGCACGGCTACACCTTC. Translating gives CASSSRTRHGYTF.

This chain uses TRBV3-1 (or the pseudogene TRBV3-2) with TRBJ2-2, with 11 bases that match TRBD2. Germline values: CDR1 LGHDT, CDR2 YNNKEL (reference sequence). The CDR3 runs 16 residues. V was clipped by 2 bases and J by 7 bases; unmatched bases: 6. For the CDR3, the DNA is TGTGCCAGCAGCCAAAGAACTAGCGGGAGAATCGGGGAGCTGTTTTTT. Residues: CASSQRTSGRIGELFF.

The CDR3 coding sequence is TGTGCCAGCAGCCCCCGGAGGGGGCTGGGGGAGACCCAGTACTTC. Protein product: CASSPRRGLGETQYF. This sequence joins TRBV6-6 and TRBJ2-5, with D maybe TRBD1 (7 bases). The CDR3 runs to 15 residues. CDR1 is MNHNY and CDR2 is SVGAGI in the germline V gene (reference sequence). Trimming took 6 bases from V and 5 from J, leaving 19 bases between them.

The V gene is TRBV5-4, the J gene TRBJ2-2, with TRBD2 matching 8 bases. The germline V gene encodes CDR1 SGHNT and CDR2 YYREEE (reference sequence). This CDR3 is 14 amino acids long. Unmatched junction bases numbered 3, after V lost 4 bases and J lost 4 bases. For the CDR3, the DNA is TGTGCCAGCAGCCCAGCGGGGGTCACCGGGGAGCTGTTTTTT. It encodes CASSPAGVTGELFF.

V is TRBV7-2 and J is TRBJ2-5; 9 positions agree with TRBD2. The V gene end was trimmed by 2 bases and the J gene end by 5 bases; junction bases not matched to a gene: 15. CDR3 length: 18 residues. CDR1 and CDR2 from the germline V gene are SGHTA and FQGNSA. The CDR3 DNA reads TGTGCCAGCAGCTTAAGTTCACGAGCGGGAGGAGGTCAGGAGACCCAGTACTTC. Protein sequence: CASSLSSRAGGGQETQYF.

The rearrangement joins TRBV5-6 to TRBJ2-5, with TRBD2 identical over 8 bases. Looked up from germline, CDR1 is SGHDT and CDR2 is YYEEEE. This CDR3 spans 18 amino acids. The V and J ends lost 3 bases and 5 bases, in that order; junction bases with no gene match: 18. The CDR3 region is CASSSVGALAGSEETQYF. The DNA of the CDR3 is TGTGCCAGCAGCTCCGTGGGGGCCTTAGCGGGGTCGGAGGAGACCCAGTACTTC.

This chain connects TRBV6-5 to TRBJ2-5; 12 bases fit TRBD1. The V gene end was trimmed by 7 bases and the J gene end by 5 bases; junction bases not matched to a gene: 5. Germline assignment: CDR1 MNHEY and CDR2 SVGAGI. This CDR3 is 14 amino acids long. The CDR3 nucleotides are TGTGCCAGCATCCGGGACAGGGGGCCGGAGACCCAGTACTTC. Translating it yields CASIRDRGPETQYF.

CDR3: CASTRGPDTEAFF. The CDR3 DNA follows: TGTGCCAGCACCAGGGGGCCTGACACTGAAGCTTTCTTT. J is TRBJ1-1 and V is TRBV2; the match to TRBD1 covers 8 bases. There are 13 residues in the CDR3. CDR1 SNHLY and CDR2 FYNNEI come from the germline V gene. V lost 7 bases to trimming and J lost 3 bases; unmatched junction nucleotides: 4.

The genes are TRBV20-1 and TRBJ1-5; D perhaps matches TRBD1 (5 bases). V gave up 3 bases and J gave up 4 bases, with 10 bases separating them. The CDR3 is 13 amino acids. Germline CDR1 DFQATT, CDR2 SNEGSKA (reference sequence). The CDR3 DNA sequence: TGCAGTGCTAGTCAAGGGGTAAATCAGCCCCAGCATTTT. Residues: CSASQGVNQPQHF.